This record covers a single TCR beta chain. No antigen is known for it. Method: immunoSEQ multiplex PCR; TCRdb's copy keeps in-frame clones and lacks some. The repertoire includes 300,000 to 450,000 clones, 92% of them detected once, and 3.9% sits in the top ten. CDR3 length: 13 residues. CDR1 and CDR2 (germline): MNHEY, SMNVEV (reference sequence). V was pared by 4 bases and J by 8 bases, with 14 bases between. The data derive from a study of Ad26.COV2.S vaccination and SARS-CoV-2 variants. Study-wide findings and caveats: Reportedly, spike-specific CD8+ and CD4+ T cell responses achieved substantial breadth once vaccination had taken place. Non-spike TCR breadth did not differ much between vaccine and placebo recipients. TCR breadth and depth analyses may have underestimated total T cell responses. People given the vaccine had a wider spike-specific TCR breadth than placebo recipients did.

The TCR was taken from a human donor who had recovered from COVID-19. The sample here was peripheral blood, taken after recovery from COVID-19. The chain joins TRBV27 to TRBJ1-2; maybe TRBD1 (5 bases). CDR3 sequence: CASSSQGPGGYTF. Here the CDR3 DNA reads TGTGCCAGCAGTTCCCAGGGTCCCGGGGGCTACACCTTC.